These 30 T cell receptor beta chains came from one sample sequenced in a study of CD8 T cells in Susac syndrome. An input of roughly 0.5 to 1 ug of RNA was subjected to reverse transcription using random hexamers. Each CDR3 protein gets one entry after TCRdb re-called the immunoSEQ multiplex PCR reads with MiXCR. The sample shows approximately 230,000 distinct CDR3 sequences, 85% to 95% of them seen only once. Sequencing was done on a sample of CD4+ T cells from PBMCs. These receptors originate from a human donor with multiple sclerosis.

V usage is TRBV9 and J usage is TRBJ2-3, with D unresolved. The germline V and J ends were trimmed by 0 bases and 2 bases, with 10 bases remaining between them. Looked up from germline, CDR1 is SGDLS and CDR2 is YYNGEE. The CDR3 totals 15 residues. For the CDR3, the DNA is TGTGCCAGCAGCGTAGGGGTCGCGTACACAGATACGCAGTATTTT. This gives the protein CASSVGVAYTDTQYF.

The rearrangement uses TRBV20-1 and TRBJ2-3; possibly TRBD2 for D (6 bases). Trimming removed 7 bases from V and 3 bases from J, with 14 bases in between. This CDR3 comprises 13 residues. Germline V CDR1 and CDR2: DFQATT, SNEGSKA (reference sequence). The CDR3 here is CSVGSGVTDTQYF. The CDR3 DNA sequence: TGCAGTGTAGGTTCGGGGGTGACAGATACGCAGTATTTT.

The chain is built from TRBV4-2 and TRBJ2-1; 9 bases are a match to TRBD1. V was clipped by 3 bases and J by 2 bases; unmatched bases: 5. Looked up from germline, CDR1 is LGHNA and CDR2 is YNFKEQ. The CDR3 runs to 16 residues. CDR3 in amino acids: CASSQGGTGTYNEQFF. The CDR3 nucleotides read TGTGCCAGCAGCCAGGGGGGGACAGGGACCTACAATGAGCAGTTCTTC.

The V and J genes are TRBV19 and TRBJ1-1, with D uncertain. This CDR3 has 14 amino acids. Trimming removed 7 bases from V and 0 bases from J, with 12 bases in between. Germline values: CDR1 LNHDA, CDR2 SQIVND (reference sequence). DNA of the CDR3: TGTGCCAGTACCACCCGTACTCTGAACACTGAAGCTTTCTTT. This codes for CASTTRTLNTEAFF.

The V call is TRBV7-2, the J call TRBJ1-2; TRBD1 matches 8 bases. V trimming: 4 bases; J trimming: 5 bases; junction bases outside the gene matches: 6. The CDR3 has 14 amino acids. Germline assignment: CDR1 SGHTA and CDR2 FQGNSA. CDR3: CASSSLTGEYGYTF. CDR3 DNA sequence: TGTGCCAGCAGCTCGCTGACAGGGGAATATGGCTACACCTTC.

In its sample, this clonotype was seen a few times. V usage is TRBV27 and J usage is TRBJ2-1; TRBD2 might be the D (6 bases). CDR1 is MNHEY and CDR2 is SMNVEV in the germline V gene (reference sequence). This CDR3 has 13 residues. The germline V and J ends were trimmed by 3 bases and 4 bases, with 7 bases remaining between them. The CDR3 nucleotides read TGTGCCAGCAGTTTGGGACTTTACAATGAGCAGTTCTTC. Translation gives CASSLGLYNEQFF.

This chain joins TRBV20-1 and TRBJ2-5; D tentatively fits TRBD1 or TRBD2 (6 bases each). The germline gives CDR1 DFQATT, CDR2 SNEGSKA (reference sequence). V was clipped by 3 bases and J by 5 bases, with 13 bases between them. The CDR3 runs to 13 residues. The CDR3, as DNA: TGCAGTGCTAGGAGGGGGGCGTGGGAGACCCAGTACTTC. Translated: CSARRGAWETQYF.

This chain joins TRBV20-1 and TRBJ2-5; D is unclear. Germline CDR1 and CDR2: DFQATT and SNEGSKA (reference sequence). V gave up 0 bases and J gave up 3 bases, with 5 bases separating them. CDR3 length: 12 residues. CDR3 nucleotide sequence: TGCAGTGCTAGAGAGTACGAAGAGACCCAGTACTTC. Translated, it gives CSAREYEETQYF.

The CDR3 nucleotides read TGCAGTGCCACACGAATCGGACAGGGCAGCAATCAGCCCCAGCATTTT. Its protein is CSATRIGQGSNQPQHF. The chain couples TRBV20-1 to TRBJ1-5, with 8 bases fitting TRBD1. CDR3 length equals 16 residues. Germline CDR1 and CDR2: DFQATT and SNEGSKA (reference sequence). The V gene end was trimmed by 6 bases and the J gene end by 1 base; junction bases not matched to a gene: 11.

The V and J genes are TRBV10-3 and TRBJ2-2; 8 bases line up with TRBD2. J gave up 6 bases and V 11 bases, and 11 bases lay outside the gene matches. Germline loops: CDR1 ENHRY, CDR2 SYGVKD. The CDR3 covers 14 residues. The CDR3 loop is CAATAGGFAGELFF. Written as DNA, the CDR3 is TGTGCCGCGACCGCGGGGGGCTTCGCCGGGGAGCTGTTTTTT.

V is TRBV7-9 and J is TRBJ2-7, with D perhaps matching TRBD1 (5 bases). Germline V gene sequence: CDR1 SEHNR, CDR2 FQNEAQ (reference sequence). Trimming took off 2 bases at V and 2 bases at J, with 10 bases between the two ends. The CDR3 consists of 14 residues. In nucleotides, the CDR3 is TGTGCCAGCAGCTTAACGCAGACAGCCTACGAGCAGTACTTC. Translation gives CASSLTQTAYEQYF.

This chain connects TRBV24-1 to TRBJ2-2; D is perhaps TRBD2 (6 bases). The CDR3 sequence is 15 residues long. The germline gives CDR1 KGHDR, CDR2 SFDVKD. V was pared by 5 bases and J by 5 bases, with 14 bases between. This CDR3 reads CATSVKGGGTGELFF. CDR3 DNA sequence: TGTGCCACCAGTGTGAAGGGAGGTGGGACCGGGGAGCTGTTTTTT.

CDR3 protein: CASSPPLIDSNQPQHF. The CDR3, as DNA: TGTGCCAGCTCACCACCGCTCATAGATAGCAATCAGCCCCAGCATTTT. The chain joins TRBV18 to TRBJ1-5, with D unclear. From germline, CDR1 is KGHSH and CDR2 LQKENI. The CDR3 spans 16 residues. V was pared by 0 bases and J by 0 bases, with 9 bases between.

The chain is built from TRBV15 and TRBJ2-5; the match to TRBD1 covers 8 bases. V was pared by 6 bases and J by 1 base, with 7 bases of the junction left unmatched. Germline V CDR1 and CDR2: LNHNV, YYDKDF (reference sequence). The CDR3 has 15 amino acids. The CDR3 spells CATRGFGQGQETQYF. The CDR3, as DNA: TGTGCCACCAGAGGGTTCGGACAGGGCCAAGAGACCCAGTACTTC.

The chain links TRBV20-1 to TRBJ1-5; 8 nucleotides align to TRBD1. The CDR3 loop spans 16 amino acids. V was pared by 3 bases and J by 1 base, with 8 bases of the junction left unmatched. Germline V lookup: CDR1 DFQATT, CDR2 SNEGSKA (reference sequence). DNA for the CDR3: TGCAGTGCTAGTAAGGCAGGGGGCCGAAGCAATCAGCCCCAGCATTTT. It yields the protein CSASKAGGRSNQPQHF.

The V gene is TRBV6-2 or TRBV6-3, the J gene TRBJ2-7; either TRBD1 or TRBD2 may fit D (5 bases each). V was shortened by 5 bases and J by 3 bases, with 20 bases between the two germline ends. Germline CDR1 MNHEY, CDR2 SVGEGT. This CDR3 is built from 16 residues. CDR3 nucleotide sequence: TGTGCCAGCAGTAATATATCCCCCGGGGCAGGCTACGAGCAGTACGTC. As protein: CASSNISPGAGYEQYV.

The CDR3 spells CASASSLNTEAFF. CDR3 nucleotides: TGTGCCAGCGCCTCCAGTCTGAACACTGAAGCTTTCTTT. The genes are TRBV7-2 and TRBJ1-1; D gene unclear. Germline assignment: CDR1 SGHTA and CDR2 FQGNSA. The CDR3 contains 13 residues. Between the trimmed V and J ends, which lost 8 bases and 0 bases, there was a span of 10 bases. The full variable domain, in which reference TRBV7-2 and TRBJ1-1 provide the parts outside the CDR3, is GAGVSQSPSNKVTEKGKDVELRCDPISGHTALYWYRQSLGQGLEFLIYFQGNSAPDKSGLPSDRFSAERTGGSVSTLTIQRTQQEDSAVYLCASASSLNTEAFFGQGTRLTVV.

This clonotype has only one observation. This chain joins TRBV4-1 and TRBJ2-7, with 7 nucleotides matching TRBD1. With V trimmed by 2 bases and J by 8 bases, 3 bases remained unmatched. The germline CDR1 and CDR2 sequences are MGHRA and YSYEKL. This CDR3 has 12 residues. The CDR3: CASSQLQGQQYF. The CDR3 region has the DNA TGCGCCAGCAGCCAACTACAGGGGCAGCAGTACTTC.

The rearrangement joins TRBV7-9 to TRBJ2-7, with D perhaps TRBD1 or TRBD2 (5 bases each). The germline V gene encodes CDR1 SEHNR and CDR2 FQNEAQ (reference sequence). CDR3 length equals 15 residues. Trimming shortened V by 5 bases and J by 2 bases, and 16 bases separated the two germline ends. As DNA, the CDR3 is TGTGCCAGCAGCCCTACTGGGGGAAGGCCCTACGAGCAGTACTTC. It specifies CASSPTGGRPYEQYF.

For the CDR3, the DNA is TGTGCCAGCAGCGCGACTTCGAATGAGCAGTTCTTC. Amino acid sequence: CASSATSNEQFF. The V call is TRBV9, the J call TRBJ2-1; D gene unclear. Germline V gene lookup returns CDR1 SGDLS and CDR2 YYNGEE. The CDR3 spans 12 residues. V dropped 3 bases and J dropped 7 bases, with 8 bases sitting between them.

This chain links TRBV4-2 with TRBJ1-4; a possible D gene is TRBD1 (6 bases). Germline loops: CDR1 LGHNA, CDR2 YNFKEQ. CDR3 size: 14 residues. V shed 4 bases and J shed 6 bases, with 12 bases lying between them. This CDR3 reads CASSRREGDEKLFF. The CDR3 region has the DNA TGTGCCAGCAGCCGCAGGGAGGGGGATGAAAAACTGTTTTTT.

V gene TRBV29-1 combines with J gene TRBJ2-3; D unresolved. This CDR3 region has 14 residues. V was trimmed by 4 bases and J by 0 bases, leaving 11 bases between them. CDR1 and CDR2 from the germline V gene are SQVTM and ANQGSEA. In DNA, the CDR3 is TGCAGCGTTGGTGTGGGGTCTAGCACAGATACGCAGTATTTT. Its translation: CSVGVGSSTDTQYF.

The V call is TRBV7-3, the J call TRBJ2-7, with 8 bases aligning to TRBD2. V shed 4 bases and J 6 bases; nucleotides not matched to a gene: 5. In germline, CDR1 is SGHTA, CDR2 FQGTGA. CDR3 length: 13 amino acids. CDR3 residues: CASSSGTRGEQYF. As DNA, the CDR3 is TGTGCCAGCAGCTCCGGGACTAGGGGCGAGCAGTACTTC.

In this sample, this clonotype turned up once. The chain employs TRBV24-1 and TRBJ1-1; D remains unclear. CDR1 KGHDR and CDR2 SFDVKD come from the germline V gene. Trimming stripped 9 bases from V and 9 bases from J, with 13 bases between. The CDR3 has 11 amino acids. The CDR3 loop is CATQEAGKAFF. The CDR3 nucleotides read TGTGCCACCCAGGAGGCGGGAAAAGCTTTCTTT.

The J gene is TRBJ2-1, the V gene TRBV20-1; 13 nucleotides align to TRBD2. This CDR3 region has 15 residues. Trimming took 3 bases from V and 7 from J; bases not matched to a gene: 6. Germline CDR1 is DFQATT and CDR2 is SNEGSKA (reference sequence). This chain's CDR3 is CSARDTSGGVNEQFF. DNA of the CDR3: TGCAGTGCTAGGGACACTAGCGGGGGGGTGAATGAGCAGTTCTTC.

V and J are TRBV6-5 and TRBJ2-7, with a tentative D call TRBD1 (6 bases). Looked up from germline, CDR1 is MNHEY and CDR2 is SVGAGI. This CDR3 has 15 amino acids. V shed 4 bases and J shed 2 bases, with 15 bases lying between them. CDR3 in amino acids: CASSSQPQGPYEQYF. The CDR3 region has the DNA TGTGCCAGCAGTTCACAGCCACAGGGACCCTACGAGCAGTACTTC.

The chain is built from TRBV14 and TRBJ1-1; D not resolved. This CDR3 comprises 13 residues. V lost 3 bases and J lost 7, with 12 bases in between. The germline gives CDR1 SGHDN, CDR2 FVKESK. The CDR3 loop reads CASSQLSLGEAFF. CDR3 sequence (DNA): TGTGCCAGCAGCCAGTTAAGTCTAGGTGAAGCTTTCTTT.

The rearrangement uses TRBV20-1 and TRBJ2-3, with D hard to call. The CDR3 is 12 amino acids. Germline V lookup: CDR1 DFQATT, CDR2 SNEGSKA (reference sequence). V shed 0 bases and J shed 3 bases, with 4 bases lying between them. The CDR3 sequence is CSAREGTDTQYF. DNA for the CDR3: TGCAGTGCTAGAGAGGGGACAGATACGCAGTATTTT.

The chain is built from TRBV20-1 and TRBJ1-4; D remains ambiguous. CDR1 and CDR2 (germline): DFQATT, SNEGSKA (reference sequence). Deletions cut 0 bases from V and 0 bases from J, with 5 bases between. The length of the CDR3 is 14 residues. DNA of the CDR3: TGCAGTGCTAGAGACGGAGCAACTAATGAAAAACTGTTTTTT. It codes for CSARDGATNEKLFF.

The chain links TRBV27 to TRBJ1-2; TRBD1 matches at 8 bases. Trimming removed 5 bases from V and 4 bases from J; junction bases left unmatched: 12. This CDR3 is 16 amino acids long. Germline V CDR1 and CDR2: MNHEY, SMNVEV (reference sequence). The CDR3 DNA reads as TGTGCCAGCAGTCCACAATCGGGACAGGCCTCCTATGGCTACACCTTC. Amino acids: CASSPQSGQASYGYTF.